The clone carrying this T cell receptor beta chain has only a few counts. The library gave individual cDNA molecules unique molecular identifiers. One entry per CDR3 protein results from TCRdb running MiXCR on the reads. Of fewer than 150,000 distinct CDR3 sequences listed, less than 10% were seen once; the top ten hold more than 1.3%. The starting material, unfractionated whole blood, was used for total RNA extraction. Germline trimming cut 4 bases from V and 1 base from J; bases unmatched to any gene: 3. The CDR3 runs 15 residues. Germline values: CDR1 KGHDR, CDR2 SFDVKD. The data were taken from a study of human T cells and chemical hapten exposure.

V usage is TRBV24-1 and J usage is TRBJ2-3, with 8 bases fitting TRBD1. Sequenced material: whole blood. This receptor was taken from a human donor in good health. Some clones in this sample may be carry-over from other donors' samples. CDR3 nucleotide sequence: TGTGCCACCAGTGACCGGGGACAGGGCACAGATACGCAGTATTTT. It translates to CATSDRGQGTDTQYF.